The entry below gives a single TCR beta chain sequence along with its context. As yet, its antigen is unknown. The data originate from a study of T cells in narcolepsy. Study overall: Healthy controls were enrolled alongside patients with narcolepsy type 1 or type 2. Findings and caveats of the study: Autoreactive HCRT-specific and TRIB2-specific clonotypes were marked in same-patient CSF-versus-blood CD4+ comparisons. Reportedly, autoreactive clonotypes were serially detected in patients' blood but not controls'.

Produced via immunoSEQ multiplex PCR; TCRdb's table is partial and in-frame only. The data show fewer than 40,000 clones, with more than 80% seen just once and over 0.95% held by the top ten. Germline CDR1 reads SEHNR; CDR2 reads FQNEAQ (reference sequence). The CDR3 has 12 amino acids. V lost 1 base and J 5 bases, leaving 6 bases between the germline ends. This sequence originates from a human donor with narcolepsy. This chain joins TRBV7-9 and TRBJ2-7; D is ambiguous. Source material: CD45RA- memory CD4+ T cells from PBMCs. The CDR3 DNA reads TGTGCCAGCAGCTTAGTAGCAGACGAGCAGTACGTC. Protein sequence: CASSLVADEQYV.